What follows are 21 T cell receptor beta chains derived from one specimen sequenced in a study of cytomegalovirus exposure and HLA in healthy donors. TCRdb's copy holds only in-frame clones and misses some; the assay was immunoSEQ multiplex PCR. The table has about 83,000 clones, 96% seen once. Material for sequencing was PBMCs. The receptors here all came from a woman between 18 and 30 years old in good health and CMV-seronegative.

The V call is TRBV6-5, the J call TRBJ2-5; 7 bases line up with TRBD2. In germline, CDR1 is MNHEY, CDR2 SVGAGI. The CDR3 is 15 amino acids. V was pared by 8 bases and J by 2 bases, with 11 bases of the junction left unmatched. This CDR3 is CASLNPGGSQETQYF. The DNA of the CDR3 is TGTGCCAGCTTGAATCCGGGAGGTTCTCAAGAGACCCAGTACTTC.

The rearrangement links TRBV7-2 to TRBJ2-3; 11 nucleotides align to TRBD2. This CDR3 is built from 14 residues. V lost 6 bases and J lost 8; bases outside the gene matches: 7. CDR1 and CDR2 from the germline V gene are SGHTA and FQGNSA. For the CDR3, the DNA is TGTGCCAGCAGACCACGGACTAGCGGGTTTACGCAGTATTTT. Protein sequence: CASRPRTSGFTQYF.

This clone was detected only a few times. The rearrangement links TRBV11-2 to TRBJ1-4; D gene ambiguous. The CDR3 is 16 residues long. Trimming stripped 1 base from V and 4 bases from J, with 13 bases between. Germline values: CDR1 SGHAT, CDR2 FQNNGV. Here the CDR3 reads CASSLARSRHNEKLFF. The CDR3 DNA reads as TGTGCCAGCAGCTTAGCCAGATCCAGGCATAATGAAAAACTGTTTTTT.

This clone was observed once. This chain uses TRBV10-2 with TRBJ1-6; perhaps TRBD1 as D (5 bases). CDR1 is WSHSY, CDR2 SAAADI, per germline. This CDR3 has 10 amino acids. Trimming took off 6 bases at V and 16 bases at J, with 10 bases between the two ends. DNA for the CDR3: TGCGCCAGCAGAGGACAAGCTCTCCACTTT. Translated, it gives CASRGQALHF.

This sequence joins TRBV25-1 and TRBJ2-1; D is undetermined. This CDR3 has 11 amino acids. V was pared by 5 bases and J by 9 bases, with 8 bases between. The germline CDR1 and CDR2 sequences are MGHDK and SYGVNS. CDR3 residues: CASSLVGEQFF. As DNA, the CDR3 is TGTGCCAGCAGTTTAGTTGGTGAGCAGTTCTTC. Full variable domain (remainder filled in from reference TRBV25-1 and TRBJ2-1): EADIYQTPRYLVIGTGKKITLECSQTMGHDKMYWYQQDPGMELHLIHYSYGVNSTEKGDLSSESTVSRIRTEHFPLTLESARPSHTSQYLCASSLVGEQFFGPGTRLTVL.

The chain couples TRBV29-1 to TRBJ2-1, with TRBD2 matching over 7 bases. Germline CDR1 and CDR2: SQVTM and ANQGSEA. The CDR3 extends over 14 amino acids. V gave up 4 bases and J gave up 5 bases; unmatched junction bases: 8. The CDR3 region has the DNA TGCAGCGTTGTTAGGGCTAGCGGAAACAATGAGCAGTTCTTC. Translated: CSVVRASGNNEQFF.

The V gene is TRBV5-1, the J gene TRBJ1-4; TRBD1 might be the D (6 bases). Trimming took off 4 bases at V and 4 bases at J, with 20 bases between the two ends. Germline CDR1 reads SGHRS; CDR2 reads YFSETQ. This CDR3 is built from 17 residues. The CDR3 nucleotides read TGCGCCAGCAGCCGAAGCAGGGACAATACCCATAATGAAAAACTGTTTTTT. This translates into CASSRSRDNTHNEKLFF.

The rearrangement joins TRBV27 to TRBJ2-1; 7 bases are a match to TRBD2. This CDR3 region has 17 residues. Germline CDR1 is MNHEY and CDR2 is SMNVEV (reference sequence). The V gene end was trimmed by 1 base and the J gene end by 6 bases; junction bases not matched to a gene: 12. CDR3 protein: CASSLLASAGRGNEQFF. The CDR3 DNA follows: TGTGCCAGCAGTTTATTAGCCTCAGCGGGACGAGGCAATGAGCAGTTCTTC.

V is TRBV9 and J is TRBJ2-2, with D possibly being TRBD1 (5 bases). The CDR3 is made up of 16 amino acids. Trimming removed 3 bases at V and 4 bases at J, with 16 bases between. Per germline, CDR1 SGDLS and CDR2 YYNGEE. The CDR3 loop is CASSAKGQGRTGELFF. The CDR3 DNA reads TGTGCCAGCAGCGCCAAAGGGCAGGGTCGCACCGGGGAGCTGTTTTTT.

This clone was observed once. The chain recombines TRBV7-2 with TRBJ2-7; maybe TRBD1 (7 bases). V lost 1 base, J lost 1 base, and 17 bases lay in between. The V gene's germline CDR1 is SGHTA and CDR2 FQGNSA. This CDR3 region has 17 residues. In DNA form, the CDR3 reads TGTGCCAGCAGCTTAGGCCCCACTAGCAGGGGGTCCTACGAGCAGTACTTC. This codes for CASSLGPTSRGSYEQYF.

The sample holds one count of this clone. The rearrangement links TRBV6-1 to TRBJ2-4; no firm D call. The germline V gene has CDR1 MNHNS and CDR2 SASEGT. The CDR3 covers 13 residues. V lost 2 bases and J lost 8, with 10 bases in between. The CDR3 reads CASSERRKDIQYF. Written as DNA, the CDR3 is TGTGCCAGCAGTGAAAGGCGGAAGGACATTCAGTACTTC.

The chain is built from TRBV6-5 and TRBJ1-5, with 8 positions matching TRBD1. This CDR3 is 14 amino acids long. Germline-derived CDR1 and CDR2 are MNHEY and SVGAGI. Germline trimming cut 6 bases from V and 7 bases from J; bases unmatched to any gene: 8. In DNA form, the CDR3 reads TGTGCCAGCAGCAACACAGGGGGTTCACAGCCCCAGCATTTT. Protein: CASSNTGGSQPQHF.

This rearrangement joins TRBV6-1 to TRBJ2-7, with 9 bases matching TRBD2. In germline, CDR1 is MNHNS, CDR2 SASEGT. CDR3 length: 15 residues. With V trimmed by 5 bases and J by 0 bases, 5 bases remained unmatched. The CDR3 spells CASSFTSGPSYEQYF. The CDR3, as DNA: TGTGCCAGCAGTTTTACTAGCGGGCCCTCCTACGAGCAGTACTTC.

The CDR3: CASSDRTSGSNEQFF. As DNA, the CDR3 is TGTGCCAGCAGTGACAGAACTAGCGGGAGCAATGAGCAGTTCTTC. The chain uses TRBV6-4 and TRBJ2-1; 11 bases are a match to TRBD2. CDR3 length equals 15 residues. The junction had 3 bases not matched to a gene; V was cut back by 2 bases and J by 6 bases. From germline, CDR1 is MRHNA and CDR2 SNTAGT.

CDR3 in DNA: TGCGCCAGCAGCTTGGTACAGGGCTACAATGAGCAGTTCTTC. Translation gives CASSLVQGYNEQFF. This chain uses TRBV5-1 with TRBJ2-1; tentative D call: TRBD1 (6 bases). V shed 0 bases and J shed 3 bases, with 7 bases lying between them. Germline V lookup: CDR1 SGHRS, CDR2 YFSETQ. This CDR3 is 14 amino acids long.

The chain joins TRBV5-1 to TRBJ1-1; D is undetermined. There are 14 residues in the CDR3. Trimming stripped 4 bases from V and 1 base from J, with 11 bases between. Germline V gives CDR1 SGHRS, CDR2 YFSETQ. The CDR3 nucleotides are TGCGCCAGCAGCCTAAGACTCGAGAACACTGAAGCTTTCTTT. Residues: CASSLRLENTEAFF.

The V call is TRBV6-1, the J call TRBJ1-1, with D possibly matching TRBD1 (6 bases). Deletions cut 8 bases from V and 5 bases from J, with 15 bases between. This CDR3 is built from 13 residues. The germline gives CDR1 MNHNS, CDR2 SASEGT. CDR3 residues: CASPGHLFTEAFF. The CDR3 DNA sequence: TGTGCCAGCCCGGGACACCTTTTTACTGAAGCTTTCTTT.

The chain links TRBV10-3 to TRBJ1-3; D remains unclear. CDR3 length: 16 residues. V was pared by 7 bases and J by 0 bases, with 16 bases between. Germline V gene lookup returns CDR1 ENHRY and CDR2 SYGVKD. The CDR3 nucleotides read TGTGCCATCACCCCCTCAGAGGGCCGCTCTGGAAACACCATATATTTT. Residues: CAITPSEGRSGNTIYF.

The V and J genes are TRBV10-3 and TRBJ1-1; 12 nucleotides match TRBD1. This CDR3 is 16 amino acids long. CDR1 is ENHRY, CDR2 SYGVKD, per germline. The V and J ends lost 0 bases and 6 bases, in that order; junction bases with no gene match: 5. CDR3 sequence reads: CAISESGQGASAEAFF. The DNA for the CDR3 is TGTGCCATCAGTGAGTCGGGACAGGGGGCATCGGCTGAAGCTTTCTTT.

The rearrangement links TRBV19 to TRBJ1-1, with a tentative D call TRBD1 (5 bases). This CDR3 region has 13 residues. Per the germline V gene, CDR1 is LNHDA and CDR2 is SQIVND (reference sequence). Between the trimmed V and J ends, which lost 5 bases and 5 bases, there was a span of 12 bases. CDR3: CASSEIKGTEAFF. In DNA form, the CDR3 reads TGTGCCAGTAGTGAAATCAAGGGGACTGAAGCTTTCTTT.

The gene calls are TRBV7-6 and TRBJ2-7; 7 bases match TRBD2. Germline V lookup: CDR1 SGHVS, CDR2 FNYEAQ. V trimming: 0 bases; J trimming: 3 bases; junction bases outside the gene matches: 5. CDR3 length equals 15 residues. Here the CDR3 reads CASSLAGGPGYEQYF. The CDR3 DNA follows: TGTGCCAGCAGCTTAGCGGGAGGGCCCGGCTACGAGCAGTACTTC.